This T cell receptor beta chain originates from a study of T cells in localized non-small cell lung cancer. Libraries were prepared by immunoSEQ multiplex PCR; TCRdb keeps only in-frame clonotypes and omits some of them. The sample shows approximately 37,000 clones, 85% to 90% of them seen only once. Study observations and caveats: Median around 62 top-100 tumor clones were shared with paired adjacent lung. Heterogeneity within the tumor remains possible, as just one region underwent sequencing. Prolonged overall survival went with higher T cell density in the blood. Uninvolved adjacent lung had the highest recorded T cell clonality, with tumor below it.

In the case of this clone: Antigen unknown.

The CDR3 runs 15 residues. Trimming took off 6 bases at V and 4 bases at J, with 18 bases between the two ends. Looked up from germline, CDR1 is LNHDA and CDR2 is SQIVND (reference sequence). The sample consisted of peripheral blood, taken before any cancer treatment. The receptor was derived from a man aged 18 to 50 with stage I lung adenocarcinoma. The chain carries TRBV19 and TRBJ1-2; D call uncertain. CDR3 amino acids: CASSPPMERSYGYTF. Written as DNA, the CDR3 is TGTGCCAGTAGCCCCCCCATGGAGAGGTCCTATGGCTACACCTTC.